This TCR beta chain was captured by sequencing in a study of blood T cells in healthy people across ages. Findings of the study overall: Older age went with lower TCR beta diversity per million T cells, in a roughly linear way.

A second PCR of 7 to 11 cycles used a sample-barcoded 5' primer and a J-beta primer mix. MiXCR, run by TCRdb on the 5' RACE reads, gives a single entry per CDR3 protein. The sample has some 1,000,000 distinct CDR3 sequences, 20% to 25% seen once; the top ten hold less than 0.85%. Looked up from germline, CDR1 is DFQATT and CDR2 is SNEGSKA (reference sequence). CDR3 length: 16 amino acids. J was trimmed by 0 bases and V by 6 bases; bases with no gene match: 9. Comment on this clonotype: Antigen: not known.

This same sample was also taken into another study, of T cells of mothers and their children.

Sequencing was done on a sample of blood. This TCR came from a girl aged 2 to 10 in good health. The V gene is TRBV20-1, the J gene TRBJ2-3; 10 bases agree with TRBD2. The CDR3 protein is CSATTEAGGSTDTQYF. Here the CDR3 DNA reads TGCAGTGCCACTACCGAAGCGGGGGGGAGCACAGATACGCAGTATTTT.